These 21 T cell receptor beta chains share one sample of origin, sequenced in a study of blood T cell repertoires in COVID-19. Sequencing used immunoSEQ multiplex PCR; TCRdb keeps in-frame clones, though not all of them. The sample lists under 200,000 clones, about four fifths seen once, with roughly 2% in the top ten. Sequenced input: peripheral blood. Receptors originate from a woman older than 75 with acute or convalescent COVID-19.

The chain combines TRBV5-6 with TRBJ1-1, with D possibly being TRBD1 (5 bases). The germline V gene has CDR1 SGHDT and CDR2 YYEEEE. Trimming shortened V by 3 bases and J by 11 bases, and 14 bases separated the two germline ends. The CDR3 spans 12 residues. The CDR3 DNA reads as TGTGCCAGCAGCTCGCCCGGGGGAAGGGCTTTCTTT. This gives the protein CASSSPGGRAFF. The whole variable domain, remainder taken from reference TRBV5-6 and TRBJ1-1, is DAGVTQSPTHLIKTRGQQVTLRCSPKSGHDTVSWYQQALGQGPQFIFQYYEEEERQRGNFPDRFSGHQFPNYSSELNVNALLLGDSALYLCASSSPGGRAFFGQGTRLTVV.

This chain joins TRBV6-5 and TRBJ2-3; D might be TRBD1 (5 bases). The germline V gene has CDR1 MNHEY and CDR2 SVGAGI. V lost 6 bases and J lost 1, with 11 bases in between. This CDR3 spans 14 amino acids. The CDR3 loop is CASRLGHRTDTQYF. The CDR3 DNA sequence: TGTGCCAGCAGGCTCGGACACCGCACAGATACGCAGTATTTT.

This sequence joins TRBV11-2 and TRBJ2-7; weak D call: TRBD2 (5 bases). Germline lookup yields CDR1 SGHAT and CDR2 FQNNGV. Deletions cut 0 bases from V and 4 bases from J, with 13 bases between. This CDR3 contains 15 residues. This chain's CDR3 is CASSLDRGGRYEQYF. Here the CDR3 DNA reads TGTGCCAGCAGCTTAGATAGAGGTGGGAGATACGAGCAGTACTTC.

The V gene is TRBV30, the J gene TRBJ2-7; 8 positions agree with TRBD2. With 8 bases clipped from V and 0 bases from J, the junction kept 6 bases outside the gene matches. The CDR3 has 13 residues. The germline V gene has CDR1 GTSNPN and CDR2 SVGIG (reference sequence). CDR3: CAVTSGGSYEQYF. For the CDR3, the DNA is TGTGCCGTGACCAGCGGGGGCTCCTACGAGCAGTACTTC.

This rearrangement joins TRBV28 to TRBJ1-5, with TRBD1 as a possible D gene (5 bases). Germline V lookup: CDR1 MDHEN, CDR2 SYDVKM. Trimming took off 11 bases at V and 3 bases at J, with 11 bases between the two ends. This CDR3 region has 12 residues. The CDR3 DNA reads TGTGCCGGAGGGGCGAACAATCAGCCCCAGCATTTT. The encoded protein is CAGGANNQPQHF.

CDR3 nucleotides: TGTGCCAGCAGCCCTACCTTCGGTAAACAGGGTTACGAGCAGTACTTC. It specifies CASSPTFGKQGYEQYF. This rearrangement joins TRBV7-9 to TRBJ2-7; a possible D gene is TRBD1 (6 bases). The CDR3 has 16 amino acids. Trimming shortened V by 5 bases and J by 4 bases, and 21 bases separated the two germline ends. Germline CDR1 SEHNR, CDR2 FQNEAQ (reference sequence).

V and J are TRBV19 and TRBJ2-1, with 9 bases identical to TRBD2. Germline assignment: CDR1 LNHDA and CDR2 SQIVND (reference sequence). The J segment lost 8 bases and the V segment lost 7 bases, leaving 9 bases of the junction unmatched. The CDR3 extends over 14 amino acids. The chain's CDR3 is CASISLAGSDEQFF. The CDR3 bases are TGTGCCAGTATCAGCCTAGCGGGGAGTGATGAGCAGTTCTTC.

The chain carries TRBV21-1 and TRBJ2-7; the table's D call, TRBD2, was not checked against the DNA. TRBV21-1 is designated a pseudogene. The CDR3 runs to 16 residues. CDR3 loop: CASSKRRGEGPDEQYF. DNA of the CDR3: TGTGCCAGCAGCAAACGGCGGGGCGAGGGGCCGGACGAGCAGTACTTC.

V usage is TRBV7-9 and J usage is TRBJ2-1, with 7 bases matching TRBD2. This CDR3 has 17 residues. Trimming cost V 8 bases and J 4 bases; bases outside gene matches: 17. Germline V gene data show CDR1 as SEHNR and CDR2 as FQNEAQ (reference sequence). The CDR3 spells CASALLPGGDPYNEQFF. The CDR3 DNA reads TGTGCCAGCGCTCTACTTCCGGGAGGAGACCCGTACAATGAGCAGTTCTTC.

This clone was counted between two and nine times. The V and J genes are TRBV30 and TRBJ2-2; 13 bases match TRBD2. CDR3 length: 17 residues. The V and J ends lost 1 base and 7 bases, in that order; junction bases with no gene match: 9. Germline loops: CDR1 GTSNPN, CDR2 SVGIG (reference sequence). CDR3 loop: CAWSETSGRAVGGELFF. CDR3 nucleotide sequence: TGTGCCTGGAGTGAAACTAGCGGGAGGGCCGTTGGCGGGGAGCTGTTTTTT. Full variable domain (remainder filled in from reference TRBV30 and TRBJ2-2): SQTIHQWPATLVQPVGSPLSLECTVEGTSNPNLYWYRQAAGRGLQLLFYSVGIGQISSEVPQNLSASRPQDRQFILSSKKLLLSDSGFYLCAWSETSGRAVGGELFFGEGSRLTVL.

This chain connects TRBV5-1 to TRBJ1-1; no definite D call. V shed 0 bases and J shed 1 base, with 10 bases lying between them. Germline assignment: CDR1 SGHRS and CDR2 YFSETQ. The CDR3 length is 15 residues. CDR3 in amino acids: CASSLGQQRNTEAFF. The CDR3 bases are TGCGCCAGCAGCTTGGGACAACAGAGGAACACTGAAGCTTTCTTT.

The chain combines TRBV29-1 with TRBJ2-1, with TRBD1 identical over 8 bases. The CDR3 consists of 12 residues. J was trimmed by 9 bases and V by 3 bases; bases with no gene match: 4. Germline-derived CDR1 and CDR2 are SQVTM and ANQGSEA. The CDR3 is CSVDRQGSEQFF. The CDR3 DNA reads as TGCAGCGTTGATAGACAGGGGAGTGAGCAGTTCTTC.

As concerns this clone: The same CDR3 also results from other DNA sequences found in this sample. The J gene is TRBJ1-2, the V gene TRBV28; TRBD1 is a possible D gene (6 bases). The length of the CDR3 is 12 residues. Trimming shortened V by 7 bases and J by 2 bases, and 8 bases separated the two germline ends. CDR1 is MDHEN, CDR2 SYDVKM, per germline. CDR3 in DNA: TGTGCCAGCAACACAGGGAACTATGGCTACACCTTC. Its translation is CASNTGNYGYTF.

The genes are TRBV28 and TRBJ1-1, with D tentatively TRBD1 (6 bases). CDR3 size: 14 residues. The germline V gene encodes CDR1 MDHEN and CDR2 SYDVKM. V shed 6 bases and J shed 4 bases, with 15 bases lying between them. CDR3 sequence: CASRGGRLRTEAFF. As DNA, the CDR3 is TGTGCCAGCAGGGGGGGGCGATTACGCACTGAAGCTTTCTTT.

The chain uses TRBV6-2 or TRBV6-3 and TRBJ2-1; 8 bases line up with TRBD2. The germline V gene has CDR1 MNHEY and CDR2 SVGEGT. CDR3 length equals 15 residues. The junction had 1 base not matched to a gene; V was cut back by 1 base and J by 2 bases. CDR3 sequence (DNA): TGTGCCAGCAGTTACTGGCGGGAGGCCTACAATGAGCAGTTCTTC. Amino acid sequence: CASSYWREAYNEQFF.

CDR3 protein: CASSSRTQGSDTEAFF. The CDR3 DNA reads as TGTGCCAGCAGCTCCCGCACCCAGGGGTCAGACACTGAAGCTTTCTTT. The chain carries TRBV25-1 and TRBJ1-1, with D perhaps matching TRBD1 (6 bases). Germline V gene lookup returns CDR1 MGHDK and CDR2 SYGVNS. V lost 6 bases and J 3 bases, leaving 20 bases between the germline ends. The CDR3 has 16 residues.

The gene calls are TRBV9 and TRBJ2-7; D perhaps matches TRBD2 (5 bases). The germline gives CDR1 SGDLS, CDR2 YYNGEE. The CDR3 is 15 amino acids. The V end was cut by 0 bases, the J end by 0 bases, with 10 bases between. The CDR3: CASSVDAGSSYEQYF. CDR3 in DNA: TGTGCCAGCAGCGTAGATGCGGGCAGCTCCTACGAGCAGTACTTC.

V usage is TRBV7-2 and J usage is TRBJ2-1; TRBD2 aligns across 9 bases. V was clipped by 5 bases and J by 6 bases; unmatched bases: 11. The CDR3 is 16 residues long. CDR1 is SGHTA, CDR2 FQGNSA, per germline. CDR3 DNA sequence: TGTGCCAGCAGCCACGACAGCGGGAGGATTCCCAATGAGCAGTTCTTC. As protein: CASSHDSGRIPNEQFF.

V gene TRBV3-1 (or the pseudogene TRBV3-2) combines with J gene TRBJ1-2; D may be TRBD1 (6 bases). The CDR3 has 15 amino acids. V gave up 3 bases and J gave up 7 bases, with 18 bases separating them. Germline lookup yields CDR1 LGHDT and CDR2 YNNKEL (reference sequence). The DNA of the CDR3 is TGTGCCAGCAGCCAGTCCCCGCCAGGGGCGTTTGGCTACACCTTC. Its translation: CASSQSPPGAFGYTF.

This chain links TRBV5-3 with TRBJ2-4; TRBD1 agrees at 7 bases. TRBV5-3 is sorted into the ORF group, with uncertain function. With V trimmed by 2 bases and J by 1 base, 0 bases remained unmatched. The CDR3 contains 14 residues. CDR3 region: CARSLQGAKNIQYF. In DNA form, the CDR3 reads TGTGCCAGAAGCTTACAGGGGGCCAAAAACATTCAGTACTTC.

This clone occurred once. The chain has TRBV5-1 and TRBJ1-4; D remains unclear. Germline V gene lookup returns CDR1 SGHRS and CDR2 YFSETQ. With 0 bases removed from V and 5 bases from J, the gap between germline ends came to 11 bases. The CDR3 extends over 15 amino acids. In DNA, the CDR3 is TGCGCCAGCAGCTTGGAGTTGGGCAAGAATGAAAAACTGTTTTTT. Translated: CASSLELGKNEKLFF.